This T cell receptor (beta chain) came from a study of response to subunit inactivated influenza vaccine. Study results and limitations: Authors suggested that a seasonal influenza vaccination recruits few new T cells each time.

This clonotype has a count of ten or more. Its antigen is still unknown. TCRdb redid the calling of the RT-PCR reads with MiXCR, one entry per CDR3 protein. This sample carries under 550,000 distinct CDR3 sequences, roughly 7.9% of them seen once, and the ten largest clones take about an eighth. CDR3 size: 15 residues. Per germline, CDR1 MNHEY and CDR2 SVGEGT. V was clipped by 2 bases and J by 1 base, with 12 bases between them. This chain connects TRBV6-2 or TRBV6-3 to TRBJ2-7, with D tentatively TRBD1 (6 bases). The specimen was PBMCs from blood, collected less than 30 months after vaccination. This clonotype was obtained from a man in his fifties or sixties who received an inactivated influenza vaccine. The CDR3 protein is CASSYGRGISYEQYF. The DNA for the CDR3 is TGTGCCAGCAGTTACGGCAGGGGAATATCCTACGAGCAGTACTTC.